This is a list of T cell receptor beta chains from one sample in a study of cytomegalovirus exposure and HLA in healthy donors. Sequencing was performed with immunoSEQ multiplex PCR; in TCRdb, only in-frame clones are kept and a portion is missing. The table records some 260,000 clones, roughly 90% of them present only once. The material sequenced was PBMCs. The receptor set was obtained from a young man in good health and CMV-seropositive. CDR3s include the opening cysteine and the closing phenylalanine or tryptophan. A D gene is named only where the DNA matches it firmly. Clone size, where shown, is once, few, many, or a class for clones that have expanded.

j_call d_call v_call clone_size cdr3_aa cdr3_nt
TRBJ2-1 NA TRBV5-6 NA CASQGMGASSYNEQFF TGTGCCAGTCAGGGGATGGGCGCCAGCTCCTACAATGAGCAGTTCTTC
TRBJ2-7 NA TRBV6-6 NA CASSYLNYEQYF TGTGCCAGCAGTTACCTGAACTACGAGCAGTACTTC
TRBJ2-7 TRBD2 TRBV5-1 NA CASSLPAGLAGGYEQYF TGCGCCAGCAGCTTGCCCGCCGGTCTAGCGGGGGGGTACGAGCAGTACTTC
TRBJ1-4 NA TRBV6-1 NA CASSDFGATNEKLFF TGTGCCAGCAGTGACTTTGGGGCAACTAATGAAAAACTGTTTTTT
TRBJ2-1 TRBD1 TRBV19 NA CASSIRDRAHEQFF TGTGCCAGTAGTATTCGGGACAGGGCCCATGAGCAGTTCTTC
TRBJ1-1 TRBD1 TRBV4-1 NA CASSQVDRENTEAFF TGCGCCAGCAGCCAAGTCGACAGGGAGAACACTGAAGCTTTCTTT
TRBJ2-7 NA TRBV18 NA CASSPTLGRLPYEQYF TGTGCCAGCTCACCCACACTAGGGCGACTTCCCTACGAGCAGTACTTC
TRBJ2-3 TRBD2 TRBV7-9 NA CASSLGLAGGGDTQYF TGTGCCAGCAGCTTGGGACTAGCGGGAGGGGGTGATACGCAGTATTTT
TRBJ2-6 NA TRBV28 NA CASSNQLSSGANVLTF TGTGCCAGCAGTAACCAACTCTCCTCTGGGGCCAACGTCCTGACTTTC
TRBJ1-2 NA TRBV6-5 NA CASRRDSNYGYTF TGTGCCAGCAGACGCGACAGTAACTATGGCTACACCTTC
TRBJ1-1 TRBD1 TRBV29-1 NA CSVQTGGTEAFF TGCAGCGTCCAAACAGGGGGCACTGAAGCTTTCTTT
TRBJ2-1 TRBD2 TRBV4-3 NA CASSQDHLAGALDNNEQFF TGCGCCAGCAGCCAAGATCATCTAGCGGGAGCGTTAGACAACAATGAGCAGTTCTTC
TRBJ2-7 NA TRBV5-1 NA CASSSTGAAGEQYF TGCGCCAGCAGTTCTACGGGAGCAGCAGGGGAGCAGTACTTC
TRBJ2-3 NA TRBV11-1 NA CASSSGTAHTQYF TGTGCCAGCAGCTCCGGGACGGCCCATACGCAGTATTTT
TRBJ2-1 TRBD2 TRBV2 NA CASTGLAKGPIF TGTGCCAGCACCGGACTAGCGAAAGGCCCTATCTTC
TRBJ2-7 TRBD1 TRBV6-1 NA CASSERTGTQTFEQYF TGTGCCAGCAGTGAAAGGACAGGGACCCAGACCTTCGAGCAGTACTTC
TRBJ1-1 NA TRBV4-2 once CASSQVGGANTEAFF TGTGCCAGCAGCCAAGTGGGGGGCGCGAACACTGAAGCTTTCTTT
TRBJ2-1 TRBD2 TRBV28 NA CASSPRTSGRAVFYNEQFF TGTGCCAGCAGTCCCAGGACTAGCGGGAGGGCAGTATTCTACAATGAGCAGTTCTTC
TRBJ1-3 NA TRBV27 NA CASSRGDESSGNTIYF TGTGCCAGCAGTAGGGGGGACGAGAGCTCTGGAAACACCATATATTTT
TRBJ2-7 TRBD1 TRBV4-3 NA CASSHKRWDRGLSEQYF TGCGCCAGCAGCCATAAGAGATGGGACAGGGGGCTGTCGGAGCAGTACTTC
TRBJ1-3 NA TRBV6-1 NA CASSEEPRGTIYF TGTGCCAGCAGTGAAGAGCCTCGAGGCACCATATATTTT
TRBJ2-7 NA TRBV7-9 NA CASSDLSFEQYF TGTGCCAGCAGCGACCTTAGCTTCGAGCAGTACTTC
TRBJ2-3 NA TRBV6-6 NA CAATSGILTDTQYF TGTGCCGCCACCAGCGGCATTCTCACAGATACGCAGTATTTT
TRBJ1-2 NA TRBV9 NA CASSQSRDPYGYTF TGTGCCAGCAGCCAAAGCAGGGACCCCTATGGCTACACCTTC
TRBJ1-5 NA TRBV6-5 NA CASSYSGGVQPQHF TGTGCCAGCAGTTACTCGGGGGGCGTTCAGCCCCAGCATTTT
TRBJ1-5 NA TRBV19 NA CASSKVTSNQPQHF TGTGCCAGTAGTAAGGTGACTAGCAATCAGCCCCAGCATTTT
TRBJ1-4 TRBD1 TRBV5-4 NA CASSRKQGADEKLFF TGTGCCAGCAGCAGGAAACAGGGGGCGGACGAAAAACTGTTTTTT
TRBJ1-1 NA TRBV28 NA CASSLSRTGVNTEAFF TGTGCCAGCAGTTTATCTAGGACTGGGGTGAACACTGAAGCTTTCTTT
TRBJ2-5 NA TRBV10-3 NA CATKGVETQYF TGTGCTACTAAAGGGGTGGAGACCCAGTACTTC
TRBJ1-2 TRBD1 TRBV13 NA CASSLVETGRCEYYGYTF TGTGCCAGCAGCTTAGTTGAGACAGGGCGTTGCGAGTACTATGGCTACACCTTC
TRBJ2-1 TRBD2 TRBV7-2 few CASSITGTSNEQFF TGTGCCAGCAGCATTACCGGGACTAGTAATGAGCAGTTCTTC
TRBJ1-1 NA TRBV27 once CAIWKGDTEAFF TGTGCCATCTGGAAGGGGGACACTGAAGCTTTCTTT